This TCR beta chain came from a study of CD8 T cells in ankylosing spondylitis. Study observations and caveats: Researchers report that disease-linked clones proved CD8+ and relatively rare in peripheral blood. Certain motif variants had earlier appeared in reactive arthritis synovial fluid and blood. What seemed typical of ankylosing spondylitis blood was a TCR beta motif built from several highly homologous variants. Researchers reportedly found disease-linked clones significantly enriched in matched ankylosing spondylitis synovial fluid.

A word on this clonotype: Its antigen is not known.

CDR1 and CDR2 from the germline V gene are SEHNR and FQNEAQ (reference sequence). This CDR3 contains 15 residues. With 3 bases removed from V and 3 bases from J, the gap between germline ends came to 15 bases. Molecular-barcoded quantitative 5'-RACE produced these TCR beta libraries. TCRdb reanalysed the 5' RACE reads using MiXCR and keeps one entry per CDR3 protein. This table holds about 450,000 distinct CDR3 sequences, roughly 27% found once. Source material: blood, either unsorted or a sorted T cell fraction (not recorded which). The sequence derives from a male donor with ankylosing spondylitis. The rearrangement uses TRBV7-9 and TRBJ2-7; TRBD1 might be the D (6 bases). The CDR3, as DNA: TGTGCCAGCAGCTTTACAGGGCCCACGGACTACGAGCAGTACTTC. This codes for CASSFTGPTDYEQYF.